The T cell receptor (beta chain) under discussion was sequenced for a study of blood T cells in healthy people across ages. Germline V CDR1 and CDR2: MDHEN, SYDVKM. The CDR3 contains 16 residues. The V gene lost 5 bases and the J gene lost 2 bases, with 18 bases spanning the gap. Total RNA was extracted at no less than 6 micrograms per sample. Sample-barcoded 5' priming and a J-beta primer mix drove a second PCR of 7 to 11 cycles. TCRdb processed the 5' RACE reads anew with MiXCR; each CDR3 protein has one entry. The sample holds around 990,000 distinct CDR3 sequences; about 23% are singletons and the top ten take 0.75%. These same records also appear under a second study, on T cells of mothers and their children. This second report adds: An overlap that was slightly higher, though non-significant, was seen in related mother-child pairs versus unrelated pairs.

The origin of this receptor is a girl aged 2-10 years in good health. The sequencing input was blood. This chain connects TRBV28 to TRBJ2-5; D uncertain. The DNA for the CDR3 is TGTGCCAGCAGTAGCCGCCGTGACGATATTCAAGAGACCCAGTACTTC. Encoded protein: CASSSRRDDIQETQYF. The full variable domain, completed using reference TRBV28 and TRBJ2-5, is DVKVTQSSRYLVKRTGEKVFLECVQDMDHENMFWYRQDPGLGLRLIYFSYDVKMKEKGDIPEGYSVSREKKERFSLILESASTNQTSMYLCASSSRRDDIQETQYFGPGTRLLVL.